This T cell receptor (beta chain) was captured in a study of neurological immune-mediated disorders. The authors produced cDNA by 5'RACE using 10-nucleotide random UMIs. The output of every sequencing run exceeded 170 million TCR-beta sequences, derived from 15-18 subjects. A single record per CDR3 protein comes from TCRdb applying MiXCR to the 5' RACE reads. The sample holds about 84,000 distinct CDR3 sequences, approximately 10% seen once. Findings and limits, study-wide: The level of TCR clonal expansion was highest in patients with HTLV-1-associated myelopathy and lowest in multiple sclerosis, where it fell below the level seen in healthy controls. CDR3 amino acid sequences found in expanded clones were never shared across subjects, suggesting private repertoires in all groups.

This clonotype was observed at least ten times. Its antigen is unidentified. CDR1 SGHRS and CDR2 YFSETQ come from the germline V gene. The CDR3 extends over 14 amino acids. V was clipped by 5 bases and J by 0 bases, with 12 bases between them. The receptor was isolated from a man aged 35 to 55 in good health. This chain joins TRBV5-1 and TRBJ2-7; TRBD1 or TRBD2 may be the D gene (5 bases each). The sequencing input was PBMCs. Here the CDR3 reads CASRTGTGSYEQYF. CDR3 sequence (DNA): TGCGCCAGCAGAACGGGGACGGGCTCCTACGAGCAGTACTTC.